Detailed here is one TCR beta chain. The antigen is not known. This sample was taken from a study of shared clonotypes between healthy human individuals. Overall study results and limits: Generation probabilities were higher for clonotypes shared across all four sorted-subset donors than for unshared ones. The sharing of approximately 4.6% of naive CD4 clonotypes was seen across a handful of donors. An effect of sequencing depth on clonotype sharing among donors was expected.

Replicate PCRs from sorted subsets contained roughly 190 ng DNA, which is tens of thousands of T cell genomes. Assay: immunoSEQ multiplex PCR; the TCRdb copy retains only in-frame clones and omits some. Among about 590,000 clones, roughly 95% were seen once, and the ten largest hold approximately 0.1%. Germline CDR1 is SGHRS and CDR2 is YFSETQ. This CDR3 region has 17 residues. V shed 7 bases and J shed 8 bases, with 28 bases lying between them. Naive CD8 cells, CD45RO-negative and positively selected for CCR7, excluded terminally differentiated effector memory CD45RA+ cells. The receptor was isolated from a woman younger than 45 in good health. The chain joins TRBV5-1 to TRBJ2-1; weak D call: TRBD2 (5 bases). Sample: naive CD8+ T cells sorted from blood. As DNA, the CDR3 is TGCGCCAGCGCCGCTTGGGGTGGGTCAGGAGGAGGTTATGAGCAGTTCTTC. This codes for CASAAWGGSGGGYEQFF.